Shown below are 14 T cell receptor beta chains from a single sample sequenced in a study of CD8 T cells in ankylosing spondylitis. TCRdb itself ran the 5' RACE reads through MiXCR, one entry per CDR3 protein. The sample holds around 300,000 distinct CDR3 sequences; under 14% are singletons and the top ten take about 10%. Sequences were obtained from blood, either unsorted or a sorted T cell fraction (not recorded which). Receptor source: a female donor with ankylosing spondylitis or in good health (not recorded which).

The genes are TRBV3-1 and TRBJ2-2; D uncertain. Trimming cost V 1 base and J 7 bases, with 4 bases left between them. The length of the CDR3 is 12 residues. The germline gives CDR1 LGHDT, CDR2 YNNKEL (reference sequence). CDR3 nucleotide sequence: TGTGCCAGCAGCCAAGCGGGCGGGGAGCTGTTTTTT. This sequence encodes CASSQAGGELFF. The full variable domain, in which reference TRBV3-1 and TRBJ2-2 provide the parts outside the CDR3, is DTAVSQTPKYLVTQMGNDKSIKCEQNLGHDTMYWYKQDSKKFLKIMFSYNNKELIINETVPNRFSPKSPDKAHLNLHINSLELGDSAVYFCASSQAGGELFFGEGSRLTVL.

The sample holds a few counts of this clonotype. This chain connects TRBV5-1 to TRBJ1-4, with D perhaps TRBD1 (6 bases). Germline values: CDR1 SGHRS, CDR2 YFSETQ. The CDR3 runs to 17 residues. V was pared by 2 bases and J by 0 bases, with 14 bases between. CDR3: CASSFAGQSTTNEKLFF. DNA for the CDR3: TGCGCCAGCAGCTTCGCAGGACAGTCTACAACTAATGAAAAACTGTTTTTT.

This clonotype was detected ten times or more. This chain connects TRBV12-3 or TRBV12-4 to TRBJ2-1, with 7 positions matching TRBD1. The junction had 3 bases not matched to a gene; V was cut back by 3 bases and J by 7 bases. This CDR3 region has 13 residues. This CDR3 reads CASSFRDRNEQFF. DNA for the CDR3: TGTGCCAGCAGTTTCCGGGACAGAAATGAGCAGTTCTTC.

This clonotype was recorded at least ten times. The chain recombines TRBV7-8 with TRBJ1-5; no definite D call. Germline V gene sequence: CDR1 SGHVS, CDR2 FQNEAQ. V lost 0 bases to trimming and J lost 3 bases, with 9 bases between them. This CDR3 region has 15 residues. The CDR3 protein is CASSLAMGYNQPQHF. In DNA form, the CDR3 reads TGTGCCAGCAGCTTAGCAATGGGGTACAATCAGCCCCAGCATTTT.

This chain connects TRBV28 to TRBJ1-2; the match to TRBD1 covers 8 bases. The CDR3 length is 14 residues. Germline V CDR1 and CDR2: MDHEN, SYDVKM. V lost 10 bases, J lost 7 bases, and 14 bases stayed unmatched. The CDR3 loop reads CATGAPDREGGYTF. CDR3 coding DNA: TGTGCCACCGGGGCTCCGGACAGGGAAGGTGGCTACACCTTC.

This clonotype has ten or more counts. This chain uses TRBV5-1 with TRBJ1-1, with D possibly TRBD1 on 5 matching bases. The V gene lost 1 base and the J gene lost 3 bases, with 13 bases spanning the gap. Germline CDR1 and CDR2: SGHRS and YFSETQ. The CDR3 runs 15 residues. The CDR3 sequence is CASSLRQGQDTEAFF. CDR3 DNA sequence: TGCGCCAGCAGCTTGCGGCAGGGCCAGGACACTGAAGCTTTCTTT. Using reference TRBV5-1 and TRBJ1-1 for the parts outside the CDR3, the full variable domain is KAGVTQTPRYLIKTRGQQVTLSCSPISGHRSVSWYQQTPGQGLQFLFEYFSETQRNKGNFPGRFSGRQFSNSRSEMNVSTLELGDSALYLCASSLRQGQDTEAFFGQGTRLTVV.

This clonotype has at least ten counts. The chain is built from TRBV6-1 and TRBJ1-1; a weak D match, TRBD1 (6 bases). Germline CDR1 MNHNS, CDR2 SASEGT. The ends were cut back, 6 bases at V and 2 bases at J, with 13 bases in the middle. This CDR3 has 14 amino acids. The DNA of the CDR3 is TGTGCCAGCAGCCACAGGGAGGCCAACACTGAAGCTTTCTTT. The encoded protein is CASSHREANTEAFF.

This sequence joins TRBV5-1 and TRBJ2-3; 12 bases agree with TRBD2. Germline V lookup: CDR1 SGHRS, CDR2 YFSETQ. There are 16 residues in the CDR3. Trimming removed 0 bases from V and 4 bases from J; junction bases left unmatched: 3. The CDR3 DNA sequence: TGCGCCAGCAGCTTGGATGGACTAGCGGGACCAGATACGCAGTATTTT. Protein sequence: CASSLDGLAGPDTQYF.

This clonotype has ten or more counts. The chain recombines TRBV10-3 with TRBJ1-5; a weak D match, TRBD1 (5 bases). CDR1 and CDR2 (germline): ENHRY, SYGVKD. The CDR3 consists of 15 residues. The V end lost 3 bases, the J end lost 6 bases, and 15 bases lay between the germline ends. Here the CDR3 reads CAISEGRGAGQPQHF. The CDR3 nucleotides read TGTGCCATCAGTGAAGGGAGGGGCGCGGGTCAGCCCCAGCATTTT.

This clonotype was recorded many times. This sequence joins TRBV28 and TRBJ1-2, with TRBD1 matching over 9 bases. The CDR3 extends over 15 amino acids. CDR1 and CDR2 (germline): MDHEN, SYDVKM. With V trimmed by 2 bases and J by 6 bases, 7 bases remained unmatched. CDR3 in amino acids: CASSLPLGQGNGYTF. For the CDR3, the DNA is TGTGCCAGCAGTTTACCCCTCGGACAGGGGAATGGCTACACCTTC.

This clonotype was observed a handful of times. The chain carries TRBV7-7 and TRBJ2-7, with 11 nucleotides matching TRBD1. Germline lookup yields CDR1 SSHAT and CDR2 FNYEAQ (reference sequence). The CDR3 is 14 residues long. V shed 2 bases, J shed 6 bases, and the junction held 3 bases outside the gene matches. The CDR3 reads CASSLSGTGGEQYF. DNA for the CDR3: TGTGCCAGCAGCTTATCCGGGACAGGGGGCGAGCAGTACTTC.

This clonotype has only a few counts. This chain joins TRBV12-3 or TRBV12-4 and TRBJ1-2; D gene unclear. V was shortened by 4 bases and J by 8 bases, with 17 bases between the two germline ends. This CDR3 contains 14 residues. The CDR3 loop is CASSSGPGSYGYTF. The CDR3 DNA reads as TGTGCCAGCAGTTCCGGACCGGGGAGCTACGGCTACACCTTC.

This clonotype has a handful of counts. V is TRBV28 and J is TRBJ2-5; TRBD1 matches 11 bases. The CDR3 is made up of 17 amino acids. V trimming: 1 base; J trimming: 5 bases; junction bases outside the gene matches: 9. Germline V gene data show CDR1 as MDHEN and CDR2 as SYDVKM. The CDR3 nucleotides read TGTGCCAGCAGTTTATTATTGGACAGGGGGCGGCTGGAGACCCAGTACTTC. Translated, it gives CASSLLLDRGRLETQYF.

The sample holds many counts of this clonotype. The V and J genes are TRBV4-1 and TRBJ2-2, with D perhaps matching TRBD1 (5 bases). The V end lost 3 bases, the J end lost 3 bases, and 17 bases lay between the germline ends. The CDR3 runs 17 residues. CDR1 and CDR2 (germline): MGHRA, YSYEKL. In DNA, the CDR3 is TGCGCCAGCAGCCAGATCAGGGTAGATCGGGACACCGGGGAGCTGTTTTTT. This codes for CASSQIRVDRDTGELFF.